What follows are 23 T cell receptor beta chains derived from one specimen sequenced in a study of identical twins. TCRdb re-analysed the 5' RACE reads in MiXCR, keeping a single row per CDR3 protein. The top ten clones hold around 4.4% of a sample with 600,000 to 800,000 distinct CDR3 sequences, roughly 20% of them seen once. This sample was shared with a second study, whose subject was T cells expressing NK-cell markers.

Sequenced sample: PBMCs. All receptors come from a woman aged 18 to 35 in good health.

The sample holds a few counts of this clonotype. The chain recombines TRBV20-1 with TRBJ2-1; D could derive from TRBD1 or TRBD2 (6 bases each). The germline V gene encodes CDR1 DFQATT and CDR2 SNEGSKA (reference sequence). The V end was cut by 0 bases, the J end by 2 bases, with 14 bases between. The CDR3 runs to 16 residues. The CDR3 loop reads CSARDLGGIAYNEQFF. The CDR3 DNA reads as TGCAGTGCTAGAGATCTAGGGGGGATAGCCTACAATGAGCAGTTCTTC.

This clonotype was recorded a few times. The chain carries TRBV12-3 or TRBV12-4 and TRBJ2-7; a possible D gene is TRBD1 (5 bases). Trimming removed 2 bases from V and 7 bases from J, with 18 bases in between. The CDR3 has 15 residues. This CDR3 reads CASSLTHQAGQEQYF. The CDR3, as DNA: TGTGCCAGCAGTTTAACCCATCAGGCAGGGCAAGAGCAGTACTTC.

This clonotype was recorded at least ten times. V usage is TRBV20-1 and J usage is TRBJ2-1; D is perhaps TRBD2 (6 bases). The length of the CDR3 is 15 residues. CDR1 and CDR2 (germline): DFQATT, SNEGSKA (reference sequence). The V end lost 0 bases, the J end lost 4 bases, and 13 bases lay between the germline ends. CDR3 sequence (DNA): TGCAGTGCTAGAGATTCAGGCGGGGCGTACAATGAGCAGTTCTTC. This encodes CSARDSGGAYNEQFF.

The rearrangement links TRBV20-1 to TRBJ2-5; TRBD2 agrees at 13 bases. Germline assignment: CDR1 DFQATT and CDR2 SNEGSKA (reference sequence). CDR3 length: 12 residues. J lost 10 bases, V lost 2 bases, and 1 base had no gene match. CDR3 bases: TGCAGTGCTAGAACTAGCGGGGGGGTCCAGTACTTC. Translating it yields CSARTSGGVQYF.

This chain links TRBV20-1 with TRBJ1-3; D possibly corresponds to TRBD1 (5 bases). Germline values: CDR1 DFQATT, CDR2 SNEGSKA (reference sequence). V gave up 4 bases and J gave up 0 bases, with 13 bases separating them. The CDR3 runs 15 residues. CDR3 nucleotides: TGCAGTGCTAAGGGACCGGGCTTCTCTGGAAACACCATATATTTT. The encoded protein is CSAKGPGFSGNTIYF.

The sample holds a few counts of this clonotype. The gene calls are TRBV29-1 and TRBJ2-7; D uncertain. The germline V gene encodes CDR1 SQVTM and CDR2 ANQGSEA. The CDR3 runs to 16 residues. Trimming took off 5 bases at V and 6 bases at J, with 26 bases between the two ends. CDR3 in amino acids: CSVSNPRWFRSGEQYF. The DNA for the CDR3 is TGCAGCGTTTCTAACCCACGGTGGTTTCGGTCTGGCGAGCAGTACTTC.

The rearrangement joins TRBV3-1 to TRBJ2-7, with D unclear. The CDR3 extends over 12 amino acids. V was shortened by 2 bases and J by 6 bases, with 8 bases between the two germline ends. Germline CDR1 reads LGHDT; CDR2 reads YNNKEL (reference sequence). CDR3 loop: CASSQRIGEQYF. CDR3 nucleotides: TGTGCCAGCAGCCAAAGGATCGGCGAGCAGTACTTC.

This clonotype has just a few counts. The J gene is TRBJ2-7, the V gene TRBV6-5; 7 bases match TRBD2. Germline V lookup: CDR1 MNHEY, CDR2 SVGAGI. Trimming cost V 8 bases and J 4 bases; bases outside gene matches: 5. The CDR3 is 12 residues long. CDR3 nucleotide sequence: TGTGCCAGCGGGGGAGGGGATTACGAGCAGTACTTC. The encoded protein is CASGGGDYEQYF.

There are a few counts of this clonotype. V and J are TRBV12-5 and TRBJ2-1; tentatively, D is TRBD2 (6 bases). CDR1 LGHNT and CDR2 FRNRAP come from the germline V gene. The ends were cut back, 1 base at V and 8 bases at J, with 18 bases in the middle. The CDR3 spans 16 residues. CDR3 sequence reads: CASGLDVAASWYEQFF. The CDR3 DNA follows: TGTGCTAGTGGTTTGGACGTAGCGGCGAGCTGGTATGAGCAGTTCTTC.

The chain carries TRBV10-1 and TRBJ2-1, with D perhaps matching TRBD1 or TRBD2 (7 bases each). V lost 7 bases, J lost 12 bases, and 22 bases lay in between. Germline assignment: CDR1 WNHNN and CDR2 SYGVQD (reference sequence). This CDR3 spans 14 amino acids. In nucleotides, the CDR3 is TGCGCCAGCAAAAAGAAGGGGGCGGGAGAACGGCAGTTCTTC. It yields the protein CASKKKGAGERQFF.

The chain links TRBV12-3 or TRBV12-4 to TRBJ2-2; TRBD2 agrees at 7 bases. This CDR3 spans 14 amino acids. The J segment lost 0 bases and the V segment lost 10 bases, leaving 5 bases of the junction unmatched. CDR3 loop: CATDGGSNTGELFF. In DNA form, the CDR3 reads TGTGCCACCGACGGGGGGTCGAACACCGGGGAGCTGTTTTTT.

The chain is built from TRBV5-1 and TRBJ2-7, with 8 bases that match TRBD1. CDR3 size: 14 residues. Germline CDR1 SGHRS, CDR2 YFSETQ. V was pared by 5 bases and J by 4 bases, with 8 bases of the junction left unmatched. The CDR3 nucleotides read TGCGCCAGCAGGGATGACAGGGGTAGGTACGAGCAGTACTTC. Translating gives CASRDDRGRYEQYF.

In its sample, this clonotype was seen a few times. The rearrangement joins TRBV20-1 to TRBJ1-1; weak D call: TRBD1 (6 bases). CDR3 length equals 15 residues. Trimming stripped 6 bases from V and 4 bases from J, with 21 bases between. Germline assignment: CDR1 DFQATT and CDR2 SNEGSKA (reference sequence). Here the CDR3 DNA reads TGCAGTGCGTCCGGTACAGGGACGGGGAGCACTGAAGCTTTCTTT. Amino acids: CSASGTGTGSTEAFF.

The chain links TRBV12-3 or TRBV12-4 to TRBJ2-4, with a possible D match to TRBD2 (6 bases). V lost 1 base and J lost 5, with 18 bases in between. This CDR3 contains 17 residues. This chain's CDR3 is CASSLGGGPLRENIQYF. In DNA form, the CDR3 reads TGTGCCAGCAGTTTAGGAGGAGGGCCCCTAAGGGAAAACATTCAGTACTTC.

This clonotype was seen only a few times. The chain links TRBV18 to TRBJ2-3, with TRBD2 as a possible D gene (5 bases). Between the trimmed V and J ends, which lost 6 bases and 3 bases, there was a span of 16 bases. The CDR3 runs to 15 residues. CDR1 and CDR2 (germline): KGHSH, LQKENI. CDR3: CASSSGLPGTDTQYF. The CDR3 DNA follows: TGTGCCAGCTCCTCGGGCCTCCCGGGGACAGATACGCAGTATTTT.

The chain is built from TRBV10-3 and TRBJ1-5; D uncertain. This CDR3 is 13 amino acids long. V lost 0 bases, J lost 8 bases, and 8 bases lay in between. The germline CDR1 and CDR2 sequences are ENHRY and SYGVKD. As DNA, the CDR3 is TGTGCCATCAGTGAGTCCCCGATCGAGCCCCAGCATTTT. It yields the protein CAISESPIEPQHF.

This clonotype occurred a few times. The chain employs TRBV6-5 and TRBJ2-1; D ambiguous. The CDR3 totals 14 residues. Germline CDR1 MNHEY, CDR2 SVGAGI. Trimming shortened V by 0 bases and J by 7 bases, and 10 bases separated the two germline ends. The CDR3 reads CASSYSKTVNEQFF. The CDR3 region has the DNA TGTGCCAGCAGTTACTCTAAAACAGTGAATGAGCAGTTCTTC.

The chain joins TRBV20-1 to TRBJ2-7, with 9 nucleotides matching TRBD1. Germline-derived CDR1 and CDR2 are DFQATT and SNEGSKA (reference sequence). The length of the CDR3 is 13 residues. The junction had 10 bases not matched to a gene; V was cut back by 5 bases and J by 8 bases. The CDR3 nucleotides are TGCAGTGCTTCCGGGACAGGGACCGGTCAGCAGTACTTC. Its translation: CSASGTGTGQQYF.

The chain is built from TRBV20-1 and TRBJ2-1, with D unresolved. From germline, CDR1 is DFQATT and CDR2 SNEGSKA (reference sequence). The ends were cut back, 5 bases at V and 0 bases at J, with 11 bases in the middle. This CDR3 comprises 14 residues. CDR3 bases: TGCAGTGCTCCCAGGCGGAGCTCCTACAATGAGCAGTTCTTC. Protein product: CSAPRRSSYNEQFF.

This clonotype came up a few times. The CDR3 DNA reads as TGTGCCAGCAGCATGGGACAGCGGGGCGGGGAGCTGTTTTTT. It encodes CASSMGQRGGELFF. The chain couples TRBV12-3 or TRBV12-4 to TRBJ2-2; D possibly uses TRBD1 or TRBD2 (7 bases each). V was shortened by 6 bases and J by 7 bases, with 15 bases between the two germline ends. This CDR3 region has 14 residues.

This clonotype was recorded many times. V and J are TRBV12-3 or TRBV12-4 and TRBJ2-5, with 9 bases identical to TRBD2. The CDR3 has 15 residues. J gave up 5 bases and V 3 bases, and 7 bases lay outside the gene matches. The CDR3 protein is CASSFGQGLAETQYF. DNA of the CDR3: TGTGCCAGCAGTTTCGGGCAGGGACTAGCTGAGACCCAGTACTTC.

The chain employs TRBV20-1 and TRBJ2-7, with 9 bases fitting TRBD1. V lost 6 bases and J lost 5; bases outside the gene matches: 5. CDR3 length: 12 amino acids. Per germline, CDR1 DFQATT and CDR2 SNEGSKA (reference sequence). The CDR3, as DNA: TGCAGTGCCCTGGGACAGGGCCACGAGCAGTACTTC. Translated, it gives CSALGQGHEQYF.

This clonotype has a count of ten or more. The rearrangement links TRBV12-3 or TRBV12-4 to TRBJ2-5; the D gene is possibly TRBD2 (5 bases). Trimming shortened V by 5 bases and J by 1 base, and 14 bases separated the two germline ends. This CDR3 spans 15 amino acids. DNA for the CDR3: TGTGCCAGCAGTCCCCTAGGAGCGGCCCAAGAGACCCAGTACTTC. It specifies CASSPLGAAQETQYF.